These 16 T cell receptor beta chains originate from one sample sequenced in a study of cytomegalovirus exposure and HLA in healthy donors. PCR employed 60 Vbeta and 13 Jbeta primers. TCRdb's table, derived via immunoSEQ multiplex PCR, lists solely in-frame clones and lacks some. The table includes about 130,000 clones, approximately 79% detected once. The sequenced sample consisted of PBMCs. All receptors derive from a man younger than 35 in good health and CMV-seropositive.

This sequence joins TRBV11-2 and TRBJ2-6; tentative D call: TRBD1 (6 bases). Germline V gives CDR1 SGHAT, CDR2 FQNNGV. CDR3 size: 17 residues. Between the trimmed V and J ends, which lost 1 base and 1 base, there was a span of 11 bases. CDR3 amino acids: CASSLGTQGSGANVLTF. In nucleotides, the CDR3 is TGTGCCAGCAGCTTAGGTACCCAGGGGTCTGGGGCCAACGTCCTGACTTTC.

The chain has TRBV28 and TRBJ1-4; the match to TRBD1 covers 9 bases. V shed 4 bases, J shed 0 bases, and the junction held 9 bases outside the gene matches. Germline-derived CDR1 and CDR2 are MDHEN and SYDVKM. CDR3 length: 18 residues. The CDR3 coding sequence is TGTGCCAGCAGTTCCCGCGTTGGACAGGGGACAACTAATGAAAAACTGTTTTTT. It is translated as CASSSRVGQGTTNEKLFF. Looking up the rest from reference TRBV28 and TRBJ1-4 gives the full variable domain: DVKVTQSSRYLVKRTGEKVFLECVQDMDHENMFWYRQDPGLGLRLIYFSYDVKMKEKGDIPEGYSVSREKKERFSLILESASTNQTSMYLCASSSRVGQGTTNEKLFFGSGTQLSVL.

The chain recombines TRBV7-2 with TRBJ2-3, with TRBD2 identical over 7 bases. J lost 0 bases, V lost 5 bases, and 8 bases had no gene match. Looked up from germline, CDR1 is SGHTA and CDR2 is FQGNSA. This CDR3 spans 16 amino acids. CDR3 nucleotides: TGTGCCAGCAGCCCTTGGGGGGGACTAAGCACAGATACGCAGTATTTT. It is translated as CASSPWGGLSTDTQYF. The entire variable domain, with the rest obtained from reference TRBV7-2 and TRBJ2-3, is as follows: GAGVSQSPSNKVTEKGKDVELRCDPISGHTALYWYRQSLGQGLEFLIYFQGNSAPDKSGLPSDRFSAERTGGSVSTLTIQRTQQEDSAVYLCASSPWGGLSTDTQYFGPGTRLTVL.

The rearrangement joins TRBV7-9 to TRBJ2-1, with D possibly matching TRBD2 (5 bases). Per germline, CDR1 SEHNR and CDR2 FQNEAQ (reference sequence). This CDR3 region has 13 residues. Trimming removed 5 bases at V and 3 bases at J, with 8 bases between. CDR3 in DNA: TGTGCCAGCAGCGGCCGGGACTACAATGAGCAGTTCTTC. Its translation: CASSGRDYNEQFF.

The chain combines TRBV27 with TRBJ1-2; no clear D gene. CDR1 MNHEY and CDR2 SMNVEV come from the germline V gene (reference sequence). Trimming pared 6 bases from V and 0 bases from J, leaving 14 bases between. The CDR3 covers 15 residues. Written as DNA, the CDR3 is TGTGCCAGCAGGAGGGCACCTTTCCCTAACTATGGCTACACCTTC. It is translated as CASRRAPFPNYGYTF.

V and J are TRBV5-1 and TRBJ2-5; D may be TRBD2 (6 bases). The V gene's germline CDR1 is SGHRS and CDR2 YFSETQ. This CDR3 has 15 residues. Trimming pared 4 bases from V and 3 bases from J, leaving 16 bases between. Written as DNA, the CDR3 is TGCGCCAGCAGCGCGGCCGGGACTTCTGAAGAGACCCAGTACTTC. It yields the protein CASSAAGTSEETQYF.

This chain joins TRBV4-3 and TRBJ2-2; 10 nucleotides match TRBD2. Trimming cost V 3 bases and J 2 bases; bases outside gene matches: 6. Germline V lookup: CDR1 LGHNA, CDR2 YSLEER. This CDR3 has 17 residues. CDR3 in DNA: TGCGCCAGCAGCCATCTGGTAGCGGGAGGAAACACCGGGGAGCTGTTTTTT. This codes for CASSHLVAGGNTGELFF.

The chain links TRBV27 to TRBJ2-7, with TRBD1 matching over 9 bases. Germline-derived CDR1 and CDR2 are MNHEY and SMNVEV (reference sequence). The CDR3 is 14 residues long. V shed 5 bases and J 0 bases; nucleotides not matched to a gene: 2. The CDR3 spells CASSQTGGSYEQYF. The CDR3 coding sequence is TGTGCCAGCAGTCAGACAGGGGGCTCCTACGAGCAGTACTTC.

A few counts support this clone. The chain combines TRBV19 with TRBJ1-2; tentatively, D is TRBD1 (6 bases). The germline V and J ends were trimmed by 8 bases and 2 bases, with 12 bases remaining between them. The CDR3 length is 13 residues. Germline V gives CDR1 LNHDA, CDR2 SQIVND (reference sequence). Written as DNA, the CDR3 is TGTGCCAGTCGAGGGGGTTTGAACTATGGCTACACCTTC. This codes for CASRGGLNYGYTF. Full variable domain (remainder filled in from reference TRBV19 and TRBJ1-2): DGGITQSPKYLFRKEGQNVTLSCEQNLNHDAMYWYRQDPGQGLRLIYYSQIVNDFQKGDIAEGYSVSREKKESFPLTVTSAQKNPTAFYLCASRGGLNYGYTFGSGTRLTVV.

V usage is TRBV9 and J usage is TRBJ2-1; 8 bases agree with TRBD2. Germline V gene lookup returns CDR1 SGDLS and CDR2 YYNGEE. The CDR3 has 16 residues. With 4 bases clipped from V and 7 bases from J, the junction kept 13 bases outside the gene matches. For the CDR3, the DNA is TGTGCCAGCAGCCCTACGGCGGGGGGTCTTGCTAATGAGCAGTTCTTC. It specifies CASSPTAGGLANEQFF.

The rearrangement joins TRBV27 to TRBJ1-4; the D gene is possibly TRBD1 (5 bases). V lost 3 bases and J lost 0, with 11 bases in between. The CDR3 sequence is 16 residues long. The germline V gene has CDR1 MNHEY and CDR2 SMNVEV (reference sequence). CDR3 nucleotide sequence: TGTGCCAGCAGTTTGAGGAGGGGAGCAACTAATGAAAAACTGTTTTTT. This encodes CASSLRRGATNEKLFF. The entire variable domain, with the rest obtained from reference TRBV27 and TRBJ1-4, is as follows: EAQVTQNPRYLITVTGKKLTVTCSQNMNHEYMSWYRQDPGLGLRQIYYSMNVEVTDKGDVPEGYKVSRKEKRNFPLILESPSPNQTSLYFCASSLRRGATNEKLFFGSGTQLSVL.

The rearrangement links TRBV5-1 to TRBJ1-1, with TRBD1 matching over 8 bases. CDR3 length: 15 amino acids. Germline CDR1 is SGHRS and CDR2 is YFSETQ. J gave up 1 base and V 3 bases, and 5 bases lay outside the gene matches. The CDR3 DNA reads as TGCGCCAGCAGCTCACAGGGGGGACAGAACACTGAAGCTTTCTTT. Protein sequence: CASSSQGGQNTEAFF.

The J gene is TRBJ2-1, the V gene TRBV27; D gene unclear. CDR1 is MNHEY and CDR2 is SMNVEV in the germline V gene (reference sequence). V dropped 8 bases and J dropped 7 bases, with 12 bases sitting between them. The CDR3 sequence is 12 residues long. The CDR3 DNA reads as TGTGCCAGCGCCAGGAACTGGAATGAGCAGTTCTTC. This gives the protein CASARNWNEQFF.

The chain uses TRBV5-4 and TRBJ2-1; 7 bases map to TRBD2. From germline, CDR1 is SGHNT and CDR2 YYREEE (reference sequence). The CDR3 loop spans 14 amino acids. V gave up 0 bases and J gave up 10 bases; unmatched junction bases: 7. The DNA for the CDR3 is TGTGCCAGCAGCTTGGAAGCGGGGATCGGAGAGCAGTTCTTC. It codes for CASSLEAGIGEQFF.

The DNA of the CDR3 is TGTGCCAGCAGCCTAGGGGCCGGTGGGGTCTCCTACGAGCAGTACTTC. Translated, it gives CASSLGAGGVSYEQYF. The chain employs TRBV28 and TRBJ2-7; a possible D gene is TRBD1 (5 bases). The V and J ends lost 6 bases and 0 bases respectively, with 18 bases between them. The length of the CDR3 is 16 residues. Germline values: CDR1 MDHEN, CDR2 SYDVKM. The full variable domain, in which reference TRBV28 and TRBJ2-7 provide the parts outside the CDR3, is DVKVTQSSRYLVKRTGEKVFLECVQDMDHENMFWYRQDPGLGLRLIYFSYDVKMKEKGDIPEGYSVSREKKERFSLILESASTNQTSMYLCASSLGAGGVSYEQYFGPGTRLTVT.

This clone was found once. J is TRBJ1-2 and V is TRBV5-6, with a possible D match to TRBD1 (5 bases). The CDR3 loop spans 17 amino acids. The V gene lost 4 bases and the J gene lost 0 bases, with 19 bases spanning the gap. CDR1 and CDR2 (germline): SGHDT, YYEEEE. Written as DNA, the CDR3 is TGTGCCAGCAGCCTCCGGGCCGGGGGTTTAGCTAACTATGGCTACACCTTC. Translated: CASSLRAGGLANYGYTF.